This T cell receptor (beta chain) was sequenced during a study of cytomegalovirus exposure and HLA in healthy donors. For the study at large: Researchers previously reported finding 90 million to 120 million unique TCR beta sequences from about 200 million T cells. Study results and limitations: An analysis that was carried out later associated 15,000 to 20,000 TCR beta sequences with HLA alleles at 0.05 false discovery rate. Across donors, most TCRs were seen rarely, yet some public ones were widespread. Upon later analysis, TCR association rates were observed to vary by HLA locus, being highest for DRB1 and lowest for HLA-C.

PCR primers comprised 60 Vbeta and 13 Jbeta primers. Generated by immunoSEQ multiplex PCR, the TCRdb table keeps only in-frame clones and is missing some. This table holds 150,000 to 200,000 clones, roughly 80% found once. V gave up 4 bases and J gave up 4 bases; unmatched junction bases: 11. The CDR3 has 16 amino acids. Germline-derived CDR1 and CDR2 are MGHRA and YSYEKL. Comments on this clone: Its target is unknown.

Source material: PBMCs. The rearrangement joins TRBV4-1 to TRBJ1-2, with 8 bases lining up with TRBD1. This clonotype was obtained from a woman aged 18-29 years in good health and CMV-seronegative. In DNA, the CDR3 is TGCGCCAGCAGCCCTCCGGGCAGGGGGCCTACCTATGGCTACACCTTC. Translated: CASSPPGRGPTYGYTF.